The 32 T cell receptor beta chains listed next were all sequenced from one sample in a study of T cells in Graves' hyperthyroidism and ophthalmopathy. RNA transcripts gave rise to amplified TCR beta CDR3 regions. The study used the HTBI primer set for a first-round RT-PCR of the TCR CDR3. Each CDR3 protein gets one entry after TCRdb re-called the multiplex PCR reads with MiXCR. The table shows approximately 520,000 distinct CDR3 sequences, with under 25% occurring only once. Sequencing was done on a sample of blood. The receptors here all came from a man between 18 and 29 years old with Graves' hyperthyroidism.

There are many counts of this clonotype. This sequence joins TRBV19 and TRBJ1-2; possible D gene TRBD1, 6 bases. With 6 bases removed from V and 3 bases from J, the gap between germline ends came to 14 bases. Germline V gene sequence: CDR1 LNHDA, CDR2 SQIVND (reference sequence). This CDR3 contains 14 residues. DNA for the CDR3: TGTGCCAGTAGCCCGACGACAGGAGACTATGGCTACACCTTC. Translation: CASSPTTGDYGYTF.

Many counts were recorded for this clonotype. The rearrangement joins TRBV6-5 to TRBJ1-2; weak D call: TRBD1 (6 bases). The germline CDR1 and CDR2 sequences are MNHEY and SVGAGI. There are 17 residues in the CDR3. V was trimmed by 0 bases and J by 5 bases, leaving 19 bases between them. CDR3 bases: TGTGCCAGCAGTTACTCGGTTCTTAGGACACAGGGTTATGGCTACACCTTC. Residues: CASSYSVLRTQGYGYTF.

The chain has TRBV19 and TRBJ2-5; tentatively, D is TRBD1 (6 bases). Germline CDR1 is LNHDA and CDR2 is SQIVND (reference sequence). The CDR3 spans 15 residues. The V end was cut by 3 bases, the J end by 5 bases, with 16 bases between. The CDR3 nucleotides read TGTGCCAGTAGTATCGGGGACAACTCGGCGGAGACCCAGTACTTC. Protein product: CASSIGDNSAETQYF.

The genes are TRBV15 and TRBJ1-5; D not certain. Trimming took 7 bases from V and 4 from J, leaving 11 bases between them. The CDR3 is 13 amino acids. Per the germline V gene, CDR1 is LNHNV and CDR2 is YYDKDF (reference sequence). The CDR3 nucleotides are TGTGCCACCAAAGCTAGGAGAAATCAGCCCCAGCATTTT. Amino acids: CATKARRNQPQHF.

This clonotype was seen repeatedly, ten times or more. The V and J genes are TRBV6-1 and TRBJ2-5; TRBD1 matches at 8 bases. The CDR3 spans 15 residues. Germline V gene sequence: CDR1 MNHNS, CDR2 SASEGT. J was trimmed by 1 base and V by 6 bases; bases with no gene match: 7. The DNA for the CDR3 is TGTGCCAGCAGCGGGACAGGAGACGTCCAAGAGACCCAGTACTTC. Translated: CASSGTGDVQETQYF.

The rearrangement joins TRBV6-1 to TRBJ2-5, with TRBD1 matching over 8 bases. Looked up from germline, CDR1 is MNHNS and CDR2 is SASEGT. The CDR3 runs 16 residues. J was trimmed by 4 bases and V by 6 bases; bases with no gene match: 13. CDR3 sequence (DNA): TGTGCCAGCAGCACCCAACAGGGGGTAGGGAGAGAGACCCAGTACTTC. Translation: CASSTQQGVGRETQYF.

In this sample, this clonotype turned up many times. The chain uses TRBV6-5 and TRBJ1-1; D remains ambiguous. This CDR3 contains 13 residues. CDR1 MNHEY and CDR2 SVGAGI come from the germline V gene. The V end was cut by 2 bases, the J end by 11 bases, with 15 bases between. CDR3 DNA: TGTGCCAGCAGTTACGCGGGGTCCGTTTTGGCTTTCTTT. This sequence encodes CASSYAGSVLAFF.

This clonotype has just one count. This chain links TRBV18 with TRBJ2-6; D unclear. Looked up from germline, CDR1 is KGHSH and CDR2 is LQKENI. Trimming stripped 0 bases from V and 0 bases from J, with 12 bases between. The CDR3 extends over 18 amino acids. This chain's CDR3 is CASSPPNGLSSGANVLTF. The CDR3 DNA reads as TGTGCCAGCTCACCACCGAACGGCTTGAGCTCTGGGGCCAACGTCCTGACTTTC.

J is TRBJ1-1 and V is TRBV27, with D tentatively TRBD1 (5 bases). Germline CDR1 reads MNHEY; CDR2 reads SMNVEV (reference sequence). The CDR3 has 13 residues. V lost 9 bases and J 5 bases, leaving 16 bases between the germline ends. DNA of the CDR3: TGTGCCAGTTCCCACGGGGGGGTGACTGAAGCTTTCTTT. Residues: CASSHGGVTEAFF.

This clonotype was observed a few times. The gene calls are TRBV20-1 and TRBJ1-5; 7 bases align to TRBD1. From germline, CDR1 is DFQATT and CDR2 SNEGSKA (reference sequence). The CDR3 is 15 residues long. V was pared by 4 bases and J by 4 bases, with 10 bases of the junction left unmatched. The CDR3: CSATPGQLPNQPQHF. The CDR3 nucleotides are TGCAGTGCTACCCCGGGACAGCTACCGAATCAGCCCCAGCATTTT.

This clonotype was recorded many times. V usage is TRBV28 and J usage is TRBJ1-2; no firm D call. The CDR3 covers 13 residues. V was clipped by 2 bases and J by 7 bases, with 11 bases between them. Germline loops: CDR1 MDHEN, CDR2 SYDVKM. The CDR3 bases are TGTGCCAGCAGTTTAATAGGAGGTTGTGGCTACACCTTC. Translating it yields CASSLIGGCGYTF.

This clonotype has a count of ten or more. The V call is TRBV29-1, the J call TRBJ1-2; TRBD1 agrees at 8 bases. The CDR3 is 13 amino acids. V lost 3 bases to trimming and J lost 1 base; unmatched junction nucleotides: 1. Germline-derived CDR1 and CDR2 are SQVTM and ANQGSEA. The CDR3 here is CSVEDRDNYGYTF. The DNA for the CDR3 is TGCAGCGTTGAGGACAGGGATAACTATGGCTACACCTTC.

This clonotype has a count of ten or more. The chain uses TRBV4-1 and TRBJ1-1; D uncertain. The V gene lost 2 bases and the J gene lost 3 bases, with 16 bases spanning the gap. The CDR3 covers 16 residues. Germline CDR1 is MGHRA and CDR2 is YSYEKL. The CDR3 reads CASSQPGEGRHTEAFF. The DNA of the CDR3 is TGCGCCAGCAGCCAACCCGGTGAGGGAAGGCACACTGAAGCTTTCTTT.

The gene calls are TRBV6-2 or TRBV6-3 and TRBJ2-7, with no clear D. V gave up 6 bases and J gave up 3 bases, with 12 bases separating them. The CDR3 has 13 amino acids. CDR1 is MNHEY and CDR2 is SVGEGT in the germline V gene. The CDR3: CASSIGLYYEQYF. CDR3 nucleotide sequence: TGTGCCAGCAGCATTGGGTTGTACTACGAGCAGTACTTC.

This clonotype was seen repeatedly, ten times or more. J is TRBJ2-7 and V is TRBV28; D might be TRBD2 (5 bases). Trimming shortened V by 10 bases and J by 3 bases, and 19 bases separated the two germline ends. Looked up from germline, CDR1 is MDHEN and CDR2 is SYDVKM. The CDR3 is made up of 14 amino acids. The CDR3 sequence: CATLPFRGNYEQYF. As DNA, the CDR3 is TGTGCCACCCTTCCCTTTCGGGGAAACTACGAGCAGTACTTC.

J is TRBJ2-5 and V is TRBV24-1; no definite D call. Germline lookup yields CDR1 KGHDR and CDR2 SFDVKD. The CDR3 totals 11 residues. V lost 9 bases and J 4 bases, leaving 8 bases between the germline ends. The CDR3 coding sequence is TGTGCCACCCATAGGAGAGAGACCCAGTACTTC. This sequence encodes CATHRRETQYF.

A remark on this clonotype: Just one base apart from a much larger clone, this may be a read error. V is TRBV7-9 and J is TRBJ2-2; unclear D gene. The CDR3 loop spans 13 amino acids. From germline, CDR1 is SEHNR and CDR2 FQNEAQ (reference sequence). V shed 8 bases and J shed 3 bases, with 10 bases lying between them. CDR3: CASCPVHTGELFF. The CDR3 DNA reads TGTGCCAGCTGCCCAGTACACACCGGGGAGCTGTTTTTT.

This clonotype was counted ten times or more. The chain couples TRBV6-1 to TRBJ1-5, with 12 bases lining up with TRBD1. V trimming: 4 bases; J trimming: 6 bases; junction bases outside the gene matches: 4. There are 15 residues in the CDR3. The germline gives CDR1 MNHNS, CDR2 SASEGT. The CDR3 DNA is TGTGCCAGCAGTGCCGGGACAGGGGGCAGTCAGCCCCAGCATTTT. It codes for CASSAGTGGSQPQHF.

As DNA, the CDR3 is TGTGCCAGCAGGATCGGGGCAAGCAATCAGCCCCAGCATTTT. It encodes CASRIGASNQPQHF. The rearrangement joins TRBV6-1 to TRBJ1-5; tentative D call: TRBD1 (5 bases). Germline lookup yields CDR1 MNHNS and CDR2 SASEGT. Trimming removed 6 bases at V and 1 base at J, with 10 bases between. The CDR3 has 14 residues.

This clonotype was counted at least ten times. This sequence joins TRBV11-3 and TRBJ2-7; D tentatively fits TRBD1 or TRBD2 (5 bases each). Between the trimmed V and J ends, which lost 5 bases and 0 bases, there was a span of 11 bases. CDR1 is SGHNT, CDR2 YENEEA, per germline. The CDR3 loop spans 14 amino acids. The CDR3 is CASSGTVASYEQYF. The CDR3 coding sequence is TGTGCCAGCAGCGGGACCGTGGCCTCCTACGAGCAGTACTTC. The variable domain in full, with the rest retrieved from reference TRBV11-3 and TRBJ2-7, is EAGVVQSPRYKIIEKKQPVAFWCNPISGHNTLYWYLQNLGQGPELLIRYENEEAVDDSQLPKDRFSAERLKGVDSTLKIQPAELGDSAVYLCASSGTVASYEQYFGPGTRLTVT.

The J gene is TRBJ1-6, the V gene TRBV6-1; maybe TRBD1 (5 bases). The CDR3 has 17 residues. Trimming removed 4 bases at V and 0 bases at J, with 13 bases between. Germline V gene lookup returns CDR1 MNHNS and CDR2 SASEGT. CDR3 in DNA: TGTGCCAGCAGTGCCCGCGCAGGGAACTCCTATAATTCACCCCTCCACTTT. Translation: CASSARAGNSYNSPLHF.

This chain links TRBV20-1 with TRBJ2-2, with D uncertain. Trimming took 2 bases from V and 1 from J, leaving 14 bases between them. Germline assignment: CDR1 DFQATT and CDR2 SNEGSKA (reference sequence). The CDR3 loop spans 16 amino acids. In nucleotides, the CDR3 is TGCAGTGCTAGACCTCTGGCTCGTCTGAACACCGGGGAGCTGTTTTTT. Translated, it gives CSARPLARLNTGELFF.

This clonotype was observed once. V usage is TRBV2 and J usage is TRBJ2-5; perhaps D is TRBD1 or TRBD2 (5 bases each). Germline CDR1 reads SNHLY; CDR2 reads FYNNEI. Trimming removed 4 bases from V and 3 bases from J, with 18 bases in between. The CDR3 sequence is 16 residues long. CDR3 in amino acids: CASSGFWAGREETQYF. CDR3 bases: TGTGCCAGCAGTGGCTTCTGGGCAGGGAGAGAAGAGACCCAGTACTTC.

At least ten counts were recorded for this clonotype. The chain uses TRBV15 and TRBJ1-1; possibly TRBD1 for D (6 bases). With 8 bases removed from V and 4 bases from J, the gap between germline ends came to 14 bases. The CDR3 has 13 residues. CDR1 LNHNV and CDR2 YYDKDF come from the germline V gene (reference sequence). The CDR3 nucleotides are TGTGCCACCTCCCGCAGGGGAGGCACTGAAGCTTTCTTT. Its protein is CATSRRGGTEAFF. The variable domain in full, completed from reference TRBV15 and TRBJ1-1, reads DAMVIQNPRYQVTQFGKPVTLSCSQTLNHNVMYWYQQKSSQAPKLLFHYYDKDFNNEADTPDNFQSRRPNTSFCFLDIRSPGLGDTAMYLCATSRRGGTEAFFGQGTRLTVV.

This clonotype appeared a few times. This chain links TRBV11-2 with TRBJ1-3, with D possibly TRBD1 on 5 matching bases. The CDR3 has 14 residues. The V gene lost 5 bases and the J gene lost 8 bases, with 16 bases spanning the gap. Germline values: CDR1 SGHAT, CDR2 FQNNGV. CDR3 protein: CASSPRETGDTIYF. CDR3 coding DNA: TGTGCCAGCAGCCCGAGAGAGACGGGGGACACCATATATTTT.

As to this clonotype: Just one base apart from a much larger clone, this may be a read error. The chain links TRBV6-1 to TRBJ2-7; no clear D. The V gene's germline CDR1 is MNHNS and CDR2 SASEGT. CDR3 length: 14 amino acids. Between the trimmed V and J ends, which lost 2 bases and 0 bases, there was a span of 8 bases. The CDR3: CASSEPGFSYEQYF. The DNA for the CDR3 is TGTGCCAGCAGTGAACCCGGATTCTCCTACGAGCAGTACTTC.

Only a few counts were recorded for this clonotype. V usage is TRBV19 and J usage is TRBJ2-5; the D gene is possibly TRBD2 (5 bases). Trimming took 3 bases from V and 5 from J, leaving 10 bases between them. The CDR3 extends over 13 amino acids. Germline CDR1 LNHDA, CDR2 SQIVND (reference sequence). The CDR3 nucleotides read TGTGCCAGTAGTATTGCAGCGGTGGAGACCCAGTACTTC. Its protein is CASSIAAVETQYF.

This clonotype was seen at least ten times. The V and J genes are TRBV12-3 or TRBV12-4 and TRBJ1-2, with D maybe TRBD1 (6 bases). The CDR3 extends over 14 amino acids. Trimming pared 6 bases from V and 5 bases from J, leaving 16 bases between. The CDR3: CASSPHRVEYGYTF. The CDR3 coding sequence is TGTGCCAGCAGCCCCCACAGGGTCGAGTATGGCTACACCTTC.

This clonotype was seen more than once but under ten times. CDR3 nucleotide sequence: TGTGCCACCAGTGATTTCTCGGGGGCGGCCCAGTACTTC. Amino acids: CATSDFSGAAQYF. The chain links TRBV24-1 to TRBJ2-5; D tentatively reads TRBD1 or TRBD2 (6 bases each). CDR1 is KGHDR, CDR2 SFDVKD, per germline. Trimming pared 1 base from V and 9 bases from J, leaving 11 bases between. There are 13 residues in the CDR3.

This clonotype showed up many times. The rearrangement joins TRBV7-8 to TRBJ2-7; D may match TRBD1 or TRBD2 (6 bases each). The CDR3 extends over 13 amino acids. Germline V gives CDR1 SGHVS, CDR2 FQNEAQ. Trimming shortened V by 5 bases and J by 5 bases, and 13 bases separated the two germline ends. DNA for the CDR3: TGTGCCAGCAGCATTAGGGGGGTCCACGAGCAGTACTTC. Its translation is CASSIRGVHEQYF.

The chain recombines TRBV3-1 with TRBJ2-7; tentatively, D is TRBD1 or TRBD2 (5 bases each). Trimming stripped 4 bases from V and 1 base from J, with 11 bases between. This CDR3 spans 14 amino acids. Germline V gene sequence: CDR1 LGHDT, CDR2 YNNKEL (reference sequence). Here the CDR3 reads CASSRVGPSYEQYF. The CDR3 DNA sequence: TGTGCCAGCAGCCGAGTGGGACCTTCCTACGAGCAGTACTTC.

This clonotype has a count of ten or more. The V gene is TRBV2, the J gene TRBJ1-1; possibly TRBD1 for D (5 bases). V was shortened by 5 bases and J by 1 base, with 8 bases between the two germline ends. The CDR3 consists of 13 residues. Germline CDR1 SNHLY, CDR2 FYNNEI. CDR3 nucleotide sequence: TGTGCCAGCAGTTGGACAAGGAACACTGAAGCTTTCTTT. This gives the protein CASSWTRNTEAFF.